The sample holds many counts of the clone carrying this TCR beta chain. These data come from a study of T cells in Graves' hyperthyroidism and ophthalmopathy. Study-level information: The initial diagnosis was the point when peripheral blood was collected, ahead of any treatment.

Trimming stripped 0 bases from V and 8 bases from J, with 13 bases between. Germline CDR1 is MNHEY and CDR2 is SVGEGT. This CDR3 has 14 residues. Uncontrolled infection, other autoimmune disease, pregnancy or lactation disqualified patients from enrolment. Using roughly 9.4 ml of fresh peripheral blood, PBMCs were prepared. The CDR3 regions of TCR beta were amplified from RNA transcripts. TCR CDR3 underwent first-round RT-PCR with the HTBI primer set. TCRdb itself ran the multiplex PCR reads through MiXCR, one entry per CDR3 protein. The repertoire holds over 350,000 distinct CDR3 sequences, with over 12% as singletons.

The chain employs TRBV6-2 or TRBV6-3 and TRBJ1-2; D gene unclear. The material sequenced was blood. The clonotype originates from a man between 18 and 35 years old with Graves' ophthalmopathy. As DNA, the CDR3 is TGTGCCAGCAGTTACTCTCCCTCTAATAGAGGCTACACCTTC. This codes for CASSYSPSNRGYTF.